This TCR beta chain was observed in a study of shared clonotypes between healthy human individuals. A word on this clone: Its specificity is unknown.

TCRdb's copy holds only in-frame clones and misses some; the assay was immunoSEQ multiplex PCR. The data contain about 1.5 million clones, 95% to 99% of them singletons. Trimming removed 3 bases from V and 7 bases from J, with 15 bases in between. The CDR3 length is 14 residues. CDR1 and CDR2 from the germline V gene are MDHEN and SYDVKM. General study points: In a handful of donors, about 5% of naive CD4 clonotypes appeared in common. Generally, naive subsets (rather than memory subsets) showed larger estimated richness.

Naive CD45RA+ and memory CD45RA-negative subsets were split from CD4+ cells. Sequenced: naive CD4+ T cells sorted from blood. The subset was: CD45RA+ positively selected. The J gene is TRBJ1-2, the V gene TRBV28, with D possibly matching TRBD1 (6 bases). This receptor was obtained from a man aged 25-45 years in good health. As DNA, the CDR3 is TGTGCCAGCAGTTTCAGGGGAAGGGGGGTTGGCTACACCTTC. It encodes CASSFRGRGVGYTF.